The 9 T cell receptor beta chains below come from one sample, sequenced in a study of cytomegalovirus exposure and HLA in healthy donors. PCR primers comprised 60 Vbeta and 13 Jbeta primers. The assay was immunoSEQ multiplex PCR, and TCRdb's table has in-frame clones only and misses some. The data hold tens of thousands of clones, with around 58% observed a single time. Sequencing was done on a sample of PBMCs. These receptors originate from a man aged 60 to 69 in good health and CMV-seropositive.

The chain links TRBV28 to TRBJ1-1; D is ambiguous. V lost 5 bases, J lost 3 bases, and 7 bases lay in between. Germline CDR1 reads MDHEN; CDR2 reads SYDVKM. The CDR3 totals 12 residues. The CDR3 DNA reads as TGTGCCAGCAGTCGAGGGTACACTGAAGCTTTCTTT. It yields the protein CASSRGYTEAFF.

J is TRBJ2-2 and V is TRBV5-6; the match to TRBD1 covers 8 bases. The germline CDR1 and CDR2 sequences are SGHDT and YYEEEE. The CDR3 spans 15 residues. The V and J ends lost 0 bases and 5 bases, in that order; junction bases with no gene match: 3. The CDR3 bases are TGTGCCAGCAGCTTGGTGACAGGGGTAACCGGGGAGCTGTTTTTT. This gives the protein CASSLVTGVTGELFF. The full variable domain, completed using reference TRBV5-6 and TRBJ2-2, is DAGVTQSPTHLIKTRGQQVTLRCSPKSGHDTVSWYQQALGQGPQFIFQYYEEEERQRGNFPDRFSGHQFPNYSSELNVNALLLGDSALYLCASSLVTGVTGELFFGEGSRLTVL.

The V and J genes are TRBV2 and TRBJ2-2; 9 bases are shared with TRBD2. V dropped 3 bases and J dropped 4; count of bases not matched to a gene: 3. Germline V lookup: CDR1 SNHLY, CDR2 FYNNEI. The CDR3 has 15 amino acids. CDR3: CASSEGLASTGELFF. CDR3 bases: TGTGCCAGCAGTGAGGGACTAGCTAGCACCGGGGAGCTGTTTTTT.

This clone was detected only a few times. V gene TRBV19 combines with J gene TRBJ1-5; 9 bases fit TRBD1. CDR3 length equals 18 residues. V was pared by 4 bases and J by 4 bases, with 14 bases of the junction left unmatched. Germline loops: CDR1 LNHDA, CDR2 SQIVND (reference sequence). CDR3 bases: TGTGCCAGTAGTACAACACCGGGACAGGGAATAGCAAATCAGCCCCAGCATTTT. It yields the protein CASSTTPGQGIANQPQHF.

This sequence joins TRBV7-2 and TRBJ2-1; 12 nucleotides match TRBD2. Germline values: CDR1 SGHTA, CDR2 FQGNSA. Trimming took 4 bases from V and 8 from J; bases not matched to a gene: 6. This CDR3 spans 15 amino acids. The CDR3 DNA sequence: TGTGCCAGCAGCTGGACTAGCGGGGTCTCCGATGAGCAGTTCTTC. Translation gives CASSWTSGVSDEQFF.

The chain is built from TRBV7-3 and TRBJ2-3, with TRBD2 as a possible D gene (6 bases). Germline CDR1 SGHTA, CDR2 FQGTGA. Trimming shortened V by 0 bases and J by 3 bases, and 10 bases separated the two germline ends. The CDR3 spans 15 residues. CDR3 loop: CASSLTNGSTDTQYF. CDR3 sequence (DNA): TGTGCCAGCAGCTTAACTAACGGGAGTACAGATACGCAGTATTTT.

This chain uses TRBV28 with TRBJ2-7, with D tentatively TRBD1 (7 bases). This CDR3 has 14 amino acids. Deletions cut 2 bases from V and 4 bases from J, with 12 bases between. Germline V gives CDR1 MDHEN, CDR2 SYDVKM. The CDR3 sequence is CASSLQGGRYEQYF. The CDR3 DNA is TGTGCCAGCAGTTTACAGGGGGGTAGGTACGAGCAGTACTTC. Variable domain in full (rest from reference TRBV28 and TRBJ2-7): DVKVTQSSRYLVKRTGEKVFLECVQDMDHENMFWYRQDPGLGLRLIYFSYDVKMKEKGDIPEGYSVSREKKERFSLILESASTNQTSMYLCASSLQGGRYEQYFGPGTRLTVT.

V usage is TRBV6-6 and J usage is TRBJ2-7; 9 bases map to TRBD1. V lost 7 bases, J lost 6 bases, and 10 bases stayed unmatched. Per germline, CDR1 MNHNY and CDR2 SVGAGI (reference sequence). This CDR3 contains 14 residues. CDR3 sequence reads: CASKREGTGIEQYF. In DNA form, the CDR3 reads TGTGCCAGCAAAAGGGAAGGGACAGGGATCGAGCAGTACTTC.

CDR3 residues: CASSPENRGTQPQHF. In nucleotides, the CDR3 is TGTGCCAGCAGCCCGGAAAACAGGGGAACTCAGCCCCAGCATTTT. V usage is TRBV7-2 and J usage is TRBJ1-5, with TRBD1 matching over 7 bases. The V gene's germline CDR1 is SGHTA and CDR2 FQGNSA. The CDR3 has 15 amino acids. With V trimmed by 5 bases and J by 6 bases, 10 bases remained unmatched. The full variable domain, in which reference TRBV7-2 and TRBJ1-5 provide the parts outside the CDR3, is GAGVSQSPSNKVTEKGKDVELRCDPISGHTALYWYRQSLGQGLEFLIYFQGNSAPDKSGLPSDRFSAERTGGSVSTLTIQRTQQEDSAVYLCASSPENRGTQPQHFGDGTRLSIL.